Shown below are 29 T cell receptor beta chains from a single sample sequenced in a study of T cell responses to AZD1222 COVID-19 vaccine (dated by TCRdb to the early 2020s). The meaning of the sample's time point label: baseline before first vaccination. Preparation of the library involved the immunoSEQ multiplex PCR assay. The clones in this table, taken by TCRdb from immuneACCESS, are in-frame only. Not every clone is retained; where verified, under half of the shortfall comes from an unresolved V gene, and the cause of the rest is unknown. The sample table lists about 150,000 clones, over 75% of them with a count of one. Around 8% of the sample lies in the top ten. Sequenced material: peripheral blood, taken on day 0 of AZD1222 vaccination. The receptor source for this set is an adult in good health.

As DNA, the CDR3 is TGTGCCATCAGTGGGTCGTTAGGAACAGCCAACACCGGGGAGCTGTTTTTT. Translating it yields CAISGSLGTANTGELFF. The V call is TRBV10-3, the J call TRBJ2-2; no definite D call. The V end lost 4 bases, the J end lost 2 bases, and 17 bases lay between the germline ends. CDR1 ENHRY and CDR2 SYGVKD come from the germline V gene. This CDR3 comprises 17 residues.

The CDR3 nucleotides are TGTGCCAGCAGCTCCCCCCTCAGGGCTAGCGGGATAGACGGGGAGCTGTTTTTT. It encodes CASSSPLRASGIDGELFF. The V call is TRBV9, the J call TRBJ2-2; 9 bases align to TRBD2. J gave up 7 bases and V 4 bases, and 17 bases lay outside the gene matches. The germline V gene encodes CDR1 SGDLS and CDR2 YYNGEE. The CDR3 length is 18 residues.

This rearrangement joins TRBV3-1 (or the pseudogene TRBV3-2) to TRBJ2-5, with TRBD1 as a possible D gene (6 bases). The CDR3 contains 14 residues. Trimming shortened V by 4 bases and J by 1 base, and 10 bases separated the two germline ends. Looked up from germline, CDR1 is LGHDT and CDR2 is YNNKEL (reference sequence). The CDR3 protein is CASSRGQIQETQYF. The CDR3, as DNA: TGTGCCAGCAGCCGAGGACAGATCCAAGAGACCCAGTACTTC.

J is TRBJ2-1 and V is TRBV10-3; TRBD1 might be the D (7 bases). Trimming cost V 6 bases and J 8 bases, with 11 bases left between them. The CDR3 runs to 12 residues. Germline V gene lookup returns CDR1 ENHRY and CDR2 SYGVKD. CDR3 in DNA: TGTGCCATCAGGCAGGGGGAGGATGAGCAGTTCTTC. It codes for CAIRQGEDEQFF.

This chain connects TRBV4-1 to TRBJ1-3; D uncertain. Germline lookup yields CDR1 MGHRA and CDR2 YSYEKL. V was pared by 1 base and J by 2 bases, with 9 bases between. There are 15 residues in the CDR3. The CDR3 DNA sequence: TGCGCCAGCAGCCAAGCTTGGACCGCTGGAAACACCATATATTTT. Residues: CASSQAWTAGNTIYF.

The rearrangement uses TRBV29-1 and TRBJ1-1; 11 nucleotides agree with TRBD1. The CDR3 covers 15 residues. Trimming took 8 bases from V and 0 from J; bases not matched to a gene: 8. CDR1 SQVTM and CDR2 ANQGSEA come from the germline V gene. For the CDR3, the DNA is TGCAGCTCCTCGGGGACAGGGGGGATGAACACTGAAGCTTTCTTT. It is translated as CSSSGTGGMNTEAFF.

The J gene is TRBJ2-5, the V gene TRBV14; unclear D gene. Germline V lookup: CDR1 SGHDN, CDR2 FVKESK. Trimming stripped 1 base from V and 0 bases from J, with 18 bases between. This CDR3 spans 18 amino acids. The CDR3 loop reads CASSQAREVFAYQETQYF. CDR3 DNA: TGTGCCAGCAGCCAAGCGAGAGAGGTTTTTGCGTACCAAGAGACCCAGTACTTC.

This chain connects TRBV7-9 to TRBJ1-4, with D possibly TRBD1 on 5 matching bases. The V gene's germline CDR1 is SEHNR and CDR2 FQNEAQ (reference sequence). The CDR3 length is 18 residues. The V and J ends lost 4 bases and 0 bases respectively, with 18 bases between them. The DNA of the CDR3 is TGTGCCAGCAGCTCCGGGGCGGTCCGTCCGGCAACTAATGAAAAACTGTTTTTT. Translation: CASSSGAVRPATNEKLFF.

The chain recombines TRBV19 with TRBJ1-1; TRBD1 might be the D (6 bases). The CDR3 is 14 residues long. The V and J ends lost 8 bases and 1 base respectively, with 14 bases between them. Per the germline V gene, CDR1 is LNHDA and CDR2 is SQIVND (reference sequence). CDR3 in DNA: TGTGCCAGTGTCCAGGGGAATGGGAACACTGAAGCTTTCTTT. Translating it yields CASVQGNGNTEAFF. Together with reference TRBV19 and TRBJ1-1, the CDR3 gives the full variable domain: DGGITQSPKYLFRKEGQNVTLSCEQNLNHDAMYWYRQDPGQGLRLIYYSQIVNDFQKGDIAEGYSVSREKKESFPLTVTSAQKNPTAFYLCASVQGNGNTEAFFGQGTRLTVV.

The chain is built from TRBV13 and TRBJ2-7, with TRBD2 identical over 9 bases. This CDR3 comprises 15 residues. V shed 3 bases and J 3 bases; nucleotides not matched to a gene: 6. Germline V gene data show CDR1 as PRHDT and CDR2 as FYEKMQ (reference sequence). For the CDR3, the DNA is TGTGCCAGCAGCTTCTACCGAGCGGGAGGCTACGAGCAGTACTTC. It encodes CASSFYRAGGYEQYF.

This chain connects TRBV6-1 to TRBJ1-6; D is uncertain. Trimming took off 1 base at V and 5 bases at J, with 12 bases between the two ends. Germline values: CDR1 MNHNS, CDR2 SASEGT. The CDR3 loop spans 16 amino acids. In DNA form, the CDR3 reads TGTGCCAGCAGTGAAGTGGGCCGCCCCCATAATTCACCCCTCCACTTT. It specifies CASSEVGRPHNSPLHF.

The chain couples TRBV28 to TRBJ1-2; TRBD1 might be the D (5 bases). Germline CDR1 and CDR2: MDHEN and SYDVKM. V lost 2 bases to trimming and J lost 5 bases, with 12 bases between them. The CDR3 length is 14 residues. CDR3 DNA: TGTGCCAGCAGTTTAGTCCCAGGGACTTATGGCTACACCTTC. Its protein is CASSLVPGTYGYTF.

The rearrangement uses TRBV19 and TRBJ1-2; maybe TRBD1 (5 bases). The ends were cut back, 4 bases at V and 4 bases at J, with 13 bases in the middle. This CDR3 region has 14 residues. Per the germline V gene, CDR1 is LNHDA and CDR2 is SQIVND (reference sequence). The CDR3 here is CASSKGAGLYGYTF. CDR3 DNA sequence: TGTGCCAGTAGTAAAGGGGCGGGGCTCTATGGCTACACCTTC.

This clone turned up a few times. The chain combines TRBV6-5 with TRBJ1-3; D is perhaps TRBD1 (6 bases). Germline V gene data show CDR1 as MNHEY and CDR2 as SVGAGI. This CDR3 has 14 residues. The V end was cut by 5 bases, the J end by 1 base, with 9 bases between. The CDR3: CASSLGGSGNTIYF. Here the CDR3 DNA reads TGTGCCAGCAGTCTAGGGGGTTCTGGAAACACCATATATTTT.

This chain joins TRBV29-1 and TRBJ2-1, with 9 bases lining up with TRBD1. V lost 6 bases, J lost 4 bases, and 7 bases stayed unmatched. Germline CDR1 is SQVTM and CDR2 is ANQGSEA. This CDR3 region has 14 residues. The CDR3 DNA is TGCAGCGTCGCGGACAGGGGAAAATACAATGAGCAGTTCTTC. It yields the protein CSVADRGKYNEQFF.

The genes are TRBV6-1 and TRBJ2-1, with D tentatively TRBD2 (7 bases). Germline-derived CDR1 and CDR2 are MNHNS and SASEGT. V lost 2 bases to trimming and J lost 9 bases, with 17 bases between them. This CDR3 spans 15 amino acids. CDR3 loop: CASSEYKGGMGEQFF. The CDR3 bases are TGTGCCAGCAGTGAATACAAGGGGGGGATGGGTGAGCAGTTCTTC.

The chain links TRBV7-9 to TRBJ1-4; D remains ambiguous. This CDR3 is built from 13 residues. The V gene lost 5 bases and the J gene lost 4 bases, with 8 bases spanning the gap. The V gene's germline CDR1 is SEHNR and CDR2 FQNEAQ (reference sequence). The CDR3 nucleotides are TGTGCCAGCAGCGCAGGTTATAATGAAAAACTGTTTTTT. Protein sequence: CASSAGYNEKLFF.

This clone was seen a handful of times. The chain links TRBV4-1 to TRBJ2-1, with TRBD2 matching over 7 bases. V lost 3 bases to trimming and J lost 2 bases; unmatched junction nucleotides: 13. CDR3 length equals 18 residues. CDR1 is MGHRA, CDR2 YSYEKL, per germline. The DNA of the CDR3 is TGCGCCAGCAGCCAGGTCAGCTCCAGGGACTATACCTACAATGAGCAGTTCTTC. Amino acids: CASSQVSSRDYTYNEQFF.

This clone was seen only a few times. The chain is built from TRBV19 and TRBJ1-5; tentatively, D is TRBD1 (6 bases). This CDR3 has 13 residues. V was cut by 6 bases and J by 7 bases, with 13 bases left in between. Germline assignment: CDR1 LNHDA and CDR2 SQIVND (reference sequence). In nucleotides, the CDR3 is TGTGCCAGTAGGAAGGGGGTCGGGCAGCCCCAGCATTTT. Its protein is CASRKGVGQPQHF.

The rearrangement uses TRBV5-1 and TRBJ1-5; no clear D gene. The germline V gene has CDR1 SGHRS and CDR2 YFSETQ. Trimming stripped 0 bases from V and 6 bases from J, with 16 bases between. This CDR3 region has 16 residues. The DNA of the CDR3 is TGCGCCAGCAGCTTGGAGGGCAGGCGGGAGGGTCAGCCCCAGCATTTT. Encoded protein: CASSLEGRREGQPQHF.

The chain carries TRBV11-2 and TRBJ2-7, with 14 bases fitting TRBD2. Per germline, CDR1 SGHAT and CDR2 FQNNGV. This CDR3 has 15 amino acids. V was clipped by 5 bases and J by 4 bases; unmatched bases: 4. The CDR3 region is CASSTTSGGAYEQYF. The CDR3, as DNA: TGTGCCAGCAGCACGACTAGCGGGGGGGCTTACGAGCAGTACTTC.

The chain couples TRBV6-5 to TRBJ1-6, with 7 positions matching TRBD1. V lost 6 bases, J lost 8 bases, and 7 bases stayed unmatched. CDR1 and CDR2 (germline): MNHEY, SVGAGI. The CDR3 spans 14 residues. The CDR3 DNA follows: TGTGCCAGCAGACCCGGGACAGCCTATTCACCCCTCCACTTT. This sequence encodes CASRPGTAYSPLHF.

The rearrangement uses TRBV30 and TRBJ1-4; TRBD1 is a possible D gene (6 bases). CDR1 is GTSNPN and CDR2 is SVGIG in the germline V gene (reference sequence). The germline V and J ends were trimmed by 1 base and 3 bases, with 12 bases remaining between them. There are 15 residues in the CDR3. The CDR3: CAWSDVGGPNEKLFF. CDR3 DNA sequence: TGTGCCTGGAGTGACGTTGGGGGCCCTAATGAAAAACTGTTTTTT.

The rearrangement links TRBV7-9 to TRBJ1-6; a weak D match, TRBD1 (6 bases). CDR3 size: 18 residues. Trimming removed 5 bases from V and 2 bases from J, with 19 bases in between. Germline CDR1 is SEHNR and CDR2 is FQNEAQ (reference sequence). The CDR3 loop is CASSDQQGFSPYNSPLHF. DNA of the CDR3: TGTGCCAGCAGCGACCAACAGGGTTTTTCGCCCTATAATTCACCCCTCCACTTT.

V is TRBV28 and J is TRBJ1-5, with unresolved D. From germline, CDR1 is MDHEN and CDR2 SYDVKM. Trimming stripped 6 bases from V and 2 bases from J, with 14 bases between. The CDR3 is made up of 15 amino acids. Here the CDR3 reads CASSLAWGGNQPQHF. The DNA of the CDR3 is TGTGCCAGCAGCCTTGCTTGGGGAGGCAATCAGCCCCAGCATTTT.

V gene TRBV4-2 combines with J gene TRBJ2-7; 9 nucleotides line up with TRBD2. Trimming cost V 5 bases and J 7 bases; bases outside gene matches: 15. The CDR3 runs 16 residues. Germline assignment: CDR1 LGHNA and CDR2 YNFKEQ. The CDR3 spells CASSGWTAGGSGEQYF. CDR3 nucleotides: TGTGCCAGCAGCGGATGGACCGCGGGAGGGTCTGGGGAGCAGTACTTC.

This clone was observed a single time. A junction boundary mismatches the germline segment, possibly from a read error. The chain combines TRBV7-9 with TRBJ1-6; D gene ambiguous. The CDR3 is 13 residues long. Germline V gene data show CDR1 as SEHNR and CDR2 as FQNEAQ (reference sequence). The CDR3 protein is CASSLAYNSPLHF. CDR3 in DNA: TGTGCCAGCAGCTTGGCCTACAATTCACCCCTCCACTTT.

A few counts support this clone. The chain carries TRBV7-6 and TRBJ1-1; unclear D gene. Germline CDR1 SGHVS, CDR2 FNYEAQ. This CDR3 region has 14 residues. The V and J ends lost 1 base and 1 base respectively, with 7 bases between them. DNA for the CDR3: TGTGCCAGCAGCTTAGTCGGGGAGAACACTGAAGCTTTCTTT. Its protein product is CASSLVGENTEAFF. Using reference TRBV7-6 and TRBJ1-1 for the parts outside the CDR3, the full variable domain is GAGVSQSPRYKVTKRGQDVALRCDPISGHVSLYWYRQALGQGPEFLTYFNYEAQQDKSGLPNDRFSAERPEGSISTLTIQRTEQRDSAMYRCASSLVGENTEAFFGQGTRLTVV.

The genes are TRBV6-5 and TRBJ1-5; D is uncertain. The V end lost 4 bases, the J end lost 2 bases, and 9 bases lay between the germline ends. CDR1 MNHEY and CDR2 SVGAGI come from the germline V gene. This CDR3 has 14 amino acids. CDR3 DNA sequence: TGTGCCAGCAGTTCGTGGGCAGGCAATCAGCCCCAGCATTTT. This encodes CASSSWAGNQPQHF.